This TCR beta chain appears in the sequencing data of a study of T cells in localized non-small cell lung cancer. Study-wide points: Tumor trailed uninvolved adjacent lung in T cell clonality, which peaked there. Sequencing covered just one tumor region, so heterogeneity cannot be ruled out.

The protocol was immunoSEQ multiplex PCR, while the TCRdb copy is restricted to in-frame clones and leaves out a portion. The data contain about 33,000 clones, roughly 90% of them singletons. Note on this clone: The antigen remains undetermined.

Per germline, CDR1 MNHEY and CDR2 SMNVEV (reference sequence). Trimming removed 0 bases from V and 4 bases from J, with 12 bases in between. CDR3 length: 15 amino acids. The TCR was taken from a man aged 40-75 years with stage I lung adenocarcinoma. The sequenced sample was peripheral blood, obtained before any cancer treatment. This chain uses TRBV27 with TRBJ1-2, with a tentative D call TRBD1 (6 bases). The DNA for the CDR3 is TGTGCCAGCAGTTTATCGGGGGGCAAAATCTATGGCTACACCTTC. Translated, it gives CASSLSGGKIYGYTF.